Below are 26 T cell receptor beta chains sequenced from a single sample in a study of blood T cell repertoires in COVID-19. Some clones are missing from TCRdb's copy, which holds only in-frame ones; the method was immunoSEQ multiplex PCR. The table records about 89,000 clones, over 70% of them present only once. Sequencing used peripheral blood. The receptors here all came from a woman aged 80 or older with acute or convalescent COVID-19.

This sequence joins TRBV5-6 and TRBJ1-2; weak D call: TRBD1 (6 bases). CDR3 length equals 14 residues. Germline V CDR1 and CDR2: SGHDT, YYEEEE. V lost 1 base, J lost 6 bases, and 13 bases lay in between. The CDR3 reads CASSLPAGADGYTF. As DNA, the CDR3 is TGTGCCAGCAGCTTGCCCGCAGGGGCAGATGGCTACACCTTC.

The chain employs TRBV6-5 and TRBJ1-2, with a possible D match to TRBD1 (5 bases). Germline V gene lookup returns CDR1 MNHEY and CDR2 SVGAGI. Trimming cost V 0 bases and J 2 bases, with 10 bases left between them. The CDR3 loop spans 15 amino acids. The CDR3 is CASSYSGGDNYGYTF. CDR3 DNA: TGTGCCAGCAGTTACTCAGGAGGGGACAACTATGGCTACACCTTC.

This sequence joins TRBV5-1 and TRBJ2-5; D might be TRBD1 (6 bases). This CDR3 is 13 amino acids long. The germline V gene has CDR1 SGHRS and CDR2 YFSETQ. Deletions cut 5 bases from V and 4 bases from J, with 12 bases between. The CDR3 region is CASSQGTAETQYF. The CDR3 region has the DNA TGCGCCAGCAGTCAGGGGACGGCAGAGACCCAGTACTTC.

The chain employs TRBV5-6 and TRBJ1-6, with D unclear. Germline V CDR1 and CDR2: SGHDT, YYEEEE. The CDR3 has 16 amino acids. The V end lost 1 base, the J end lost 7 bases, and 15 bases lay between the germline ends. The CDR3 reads CASSLMGRGINSPLHF. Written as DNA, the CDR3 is TGTGCCAGCAGCTTGATGGGTCGGGGTATCAATTCACCCCTCCACTTT.

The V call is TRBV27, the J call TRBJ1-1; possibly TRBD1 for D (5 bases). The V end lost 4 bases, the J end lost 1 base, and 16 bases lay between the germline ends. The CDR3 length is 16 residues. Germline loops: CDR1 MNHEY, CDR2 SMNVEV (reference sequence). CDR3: CASSSRGDGWNTEAFF. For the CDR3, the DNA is TGTGCCAGCAGTTCTCGCGGGGACGGATGGAACACTGAAGCTTTCTTT.

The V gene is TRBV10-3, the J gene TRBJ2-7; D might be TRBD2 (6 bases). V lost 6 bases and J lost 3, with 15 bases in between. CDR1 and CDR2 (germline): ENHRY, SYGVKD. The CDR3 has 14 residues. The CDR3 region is CAIRDPGEDYEQYF. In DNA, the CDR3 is TGTGCCATCAGAGACCCGGGGGAGGACTACGAGCAGTACTTC.

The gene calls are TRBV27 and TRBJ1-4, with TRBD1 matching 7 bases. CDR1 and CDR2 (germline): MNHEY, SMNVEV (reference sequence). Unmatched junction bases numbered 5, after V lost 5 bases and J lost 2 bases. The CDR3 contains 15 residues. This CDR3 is CASSPRQGTNEKLFF. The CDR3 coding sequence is TGTGCCAGCAGTCCACGACAGGGTACTAATGAAAAACTGTTTTTT.

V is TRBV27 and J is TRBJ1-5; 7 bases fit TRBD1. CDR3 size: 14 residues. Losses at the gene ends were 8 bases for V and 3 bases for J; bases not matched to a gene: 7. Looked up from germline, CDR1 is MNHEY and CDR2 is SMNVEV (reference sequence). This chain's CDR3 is CASRLQGINQPQHF. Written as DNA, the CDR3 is TGTGCCAGCCGGTTACAGGGGATCAATCAGCCCCAGCATTTT.

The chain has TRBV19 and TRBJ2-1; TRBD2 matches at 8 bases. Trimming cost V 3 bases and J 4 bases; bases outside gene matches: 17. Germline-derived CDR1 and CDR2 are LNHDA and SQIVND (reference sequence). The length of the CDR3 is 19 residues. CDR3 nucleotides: TGTGCCAGTAGTATCCACGGGGGTTCGGGGGGGTCTATATACAATGAGCAGTTCTTC. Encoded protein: CASSIHGGSGGSIYNEQFF.

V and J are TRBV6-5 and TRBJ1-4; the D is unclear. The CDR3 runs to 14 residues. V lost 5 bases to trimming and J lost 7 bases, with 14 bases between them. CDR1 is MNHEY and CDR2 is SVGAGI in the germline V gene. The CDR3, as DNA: TGTGCCAGCAGTCCACGGGCCCGGGGTGAAAAACTGTTTTTT. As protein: CASSPRARGEKLFF.

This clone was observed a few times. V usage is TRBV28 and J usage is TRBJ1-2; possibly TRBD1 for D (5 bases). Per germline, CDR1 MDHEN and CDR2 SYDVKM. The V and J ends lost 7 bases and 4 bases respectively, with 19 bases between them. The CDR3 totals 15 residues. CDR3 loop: CASIKSGAGLYGYTF. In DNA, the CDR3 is TGTGCCAGCATTAAGAGCGGGGCAGGGCTCTATGGCTACACCTTC.

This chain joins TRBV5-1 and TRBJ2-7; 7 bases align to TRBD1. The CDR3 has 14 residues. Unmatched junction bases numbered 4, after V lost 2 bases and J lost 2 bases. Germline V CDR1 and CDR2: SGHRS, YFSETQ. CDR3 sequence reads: CASSFTGVPYEQYF. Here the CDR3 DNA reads TGCGCCAGCAGCTTCACAGGGGTCCCCTACGAGCAGTACTTC.

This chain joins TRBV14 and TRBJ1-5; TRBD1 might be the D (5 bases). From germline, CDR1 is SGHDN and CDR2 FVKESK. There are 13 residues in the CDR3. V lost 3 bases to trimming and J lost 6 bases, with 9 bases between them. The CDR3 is CASSQSGSQPQHF. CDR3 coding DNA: TGTGCCAGCAGCCAGTCAGGGTCTCAGCCCCAGCATTTT.

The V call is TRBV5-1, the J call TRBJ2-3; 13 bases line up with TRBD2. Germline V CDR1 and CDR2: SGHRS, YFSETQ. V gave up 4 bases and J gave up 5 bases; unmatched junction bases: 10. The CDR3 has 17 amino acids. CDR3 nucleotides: TGCGCCAGCAGCGTAACTAGCGGGGGGGCCTTGGGAGATACGCAGTATTTT. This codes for CASSVTSGGALGDTQYF.

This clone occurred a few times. DNA for the CDR3: TGTGCCAGCAGCTTCGGTTGGACAGGGATCTTTAGCAATCAGCCCCAGCATTTT. Protein sequence: CASSFGWTGIFSNQPQHF. This chain joins TRBV5-6 and TRBJ1-5, with 8 bases aligning to TRBD1. V dropped 2 bases and J dropped 0; count of bases not matched to a gene: 10. Germline V gene lookup returns CDR1 SGHDT and CDR2 YYEEEE. CDR3 length: 18 residues.

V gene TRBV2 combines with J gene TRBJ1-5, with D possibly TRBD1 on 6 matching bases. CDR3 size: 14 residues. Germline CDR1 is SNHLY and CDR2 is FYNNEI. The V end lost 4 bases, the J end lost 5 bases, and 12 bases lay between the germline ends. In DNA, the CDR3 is TGTGCCAGCAGTGGACAGGTCCCTGATCAGCCCCAGCATTTT. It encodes CASSGQVPDQPQHF.

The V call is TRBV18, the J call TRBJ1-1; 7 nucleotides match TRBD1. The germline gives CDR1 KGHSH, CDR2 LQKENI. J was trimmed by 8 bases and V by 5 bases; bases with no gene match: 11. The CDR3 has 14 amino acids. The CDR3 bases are TGTGCCAGCTCAGGGCAGACAGGGTTAGTAGAAGCTTTCTTT. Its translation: CASSGQTGLVEAFF.

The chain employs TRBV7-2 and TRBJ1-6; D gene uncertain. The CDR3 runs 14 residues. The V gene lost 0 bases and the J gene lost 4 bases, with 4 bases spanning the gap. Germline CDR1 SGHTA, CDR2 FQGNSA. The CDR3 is CASSLAGYNSPLHF. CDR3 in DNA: TGTGCCAGCAGCTTAGCCGGTTATAATTCACCCCTCCACTTT.

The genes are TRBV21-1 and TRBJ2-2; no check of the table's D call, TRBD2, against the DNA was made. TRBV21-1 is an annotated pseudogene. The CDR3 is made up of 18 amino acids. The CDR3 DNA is TGTGCCTGGGGGTGGGACTGGGGTTGGGAGCCGAACACCGGGGAGCTGTTTTTT. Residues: CAWGWDWGWEPNTGELFF.

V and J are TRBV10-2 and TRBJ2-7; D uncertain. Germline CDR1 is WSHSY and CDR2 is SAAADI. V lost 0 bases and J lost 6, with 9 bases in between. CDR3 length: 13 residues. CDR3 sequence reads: CASSESGPTEQYF. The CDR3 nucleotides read TGCGCCAGCAGTGAGTCTGGCCCCACCGAGCAGTACTTC.

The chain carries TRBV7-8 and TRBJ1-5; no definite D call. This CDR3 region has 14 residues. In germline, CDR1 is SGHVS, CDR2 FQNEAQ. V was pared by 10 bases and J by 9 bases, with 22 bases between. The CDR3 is CATTRRPFEGPQHF. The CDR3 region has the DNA TGTGCCACGACCCGCCGACCATTCGAGGGGCCCCAGCATTTT.

The DNA of the CDR3 is TGTGCCAGCAGCTTATTTATGGGGGGGCCGAAGACCCAGTACTTC. Protein product: CASSLFMGGPKTQYF. The rearrangement links TRBV7-2 to TRBJ2-5, with D possibly matching TRBD2 (7 bases). V was cut by 2 bases and J by 6 bases, with 16 bases left in between. Germline assignment: CDR1 SGHTA and CDR2 FQGNSA. CDR3 length: 15 amino acids.

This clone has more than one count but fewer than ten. CDR3 residues: CASSYTSGQGRNNQPQHF. In DNA form, the CDR3 reads TGTGCCAGCAGTTACACCTCAGGACAGGGGCGAAACAATCAGCCCCAGCATTTT. J is TRBJ1-5 and V is TRBV6-2 or TRBV6-3, with 9 bases lining up with TRBD1. After removal of 2 bases from V and 3 bases from J, the junction contained 11 bases not matched to a gene. This CDR3 region has 18 residues. Germline V lookup: CDR1 MNHEY, CDR2 SVGEGT.

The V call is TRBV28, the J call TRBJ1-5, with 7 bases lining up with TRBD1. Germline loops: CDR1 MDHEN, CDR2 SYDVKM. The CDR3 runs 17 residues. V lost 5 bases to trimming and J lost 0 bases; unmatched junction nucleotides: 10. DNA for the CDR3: TGTGCCAGCAGTCCGCCGACAGGGCGTTATAGCAATCAGCCCCAGCATTTT. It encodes CASSPPTGRYSNQPQHF.

CDR3 in amino acids: CASSSLHRDTQYF. As DNA, the CDR3 is TGTGCCAGCAGCTCCCTACACAGAGATACGCAGTATTTT. V usage is TRBV7-2 and J usage is TRBJ2-3; D not certain. Trimming pared 4 bases from V and 5 bases from J, leaving 10 bases between. Germline CDR1 SGHTA, CDR2 FQGNSA. The CDR3 is made up of 13 amino acids.

The CDR3 here is CASSEATGSGQPQHF. The DNA for the CDR3 is TGTGCCAGCAGTGAAGCGACGGGGTCGGGTCAGCCCCAGCATTTT. The genes are TRBV2 and TRBJ1-5; no firm D call. Trimming removed 0 bases at V and 6 bases at J, with 12 bases between. From germline, CDR1 is SNHLY and CDR2 FYNNEI. This CDR3 region has 15 residues.